This T cell receptor (beta chain) was observed in a study of early T cells in non-severe SARS-CoV-2 infection. TCRdb re-called the 5' RACE reads through MiXCR, storing one row per CDR3 protein. The table shows roughly 46,000 distinct CDR3 sequences, with approximately 7.1% occurring only once. Study-level findings and limits: Clonotype matching in VDJdb favored anti-spike CD8 responses and did not capture private and CD4 specificities.

This clonotype was observed a handful of times. Its antigen remains unknown. This CDR3 comprises 15 residues. Trimming stripped 1 base from V and 6 bases from J, with 15 bases between. CDR1 is SGHVS and CDR2 is FNYEAQ in the germline V gene. The sample taken for sequencing was whole blood. The V and J genes are TRBV7-6 and TRBJ1-2; possibly TRBD1 for D (6 bases). The receptor comes from an adult who was a healthcare worker with PCR-confirmed SARS-CoV-2 infection or an uninfected control (not recorded which). CDR3 DNA: TGTGCCAGCAGCTTAGGACCACAGGGTTTTAATGGCTACACCTTC. It yields the protein CASSLGPQGFNGYTF.